The 32 T cell receptor beta chains listed next were all sequenced from one sample in a study of regulatory T cells in long-lasting Graves disease. Investigators prepared the TCR beta libraries by applying iRepertoire HTBI primers and Arm-PCR of CDR3 regions. Using its own MiXCR run on the multiplex PCR reads, TCRdb lists one record per CDR3 protein. Found here are approximately 270,000 distinct CDR3 sequences, 18% of them singletons; the top ten hold approximately 15%. The time point denotes: newly diagnosed GD, antithyroid drugs for less than 3 months. PBMC RNA was the source of the TCR library. These data also formed part of another study, on T cells in Graves' hyperthyroidism and ophthalmopathy.

The sample consisted of peripheral blood mononuclear cells (PBMCs), taken at new diagnosis, from a patient treated with antithyroid drugs. The receptor source for this set is a woman in her thirties with Graves disease.

This clonotype turned up a few times. The chain employs TRBV19 and TRBJ1-2, with D maybe TRBD1 (5 bases). CDR3 size: 16 residues. Trimming removed 2 bases from V and 0 bases from J, with 13 bases in between. Per germline, CDR1 LNHDA and CDR2 SQIVND (reference sequence). The DNA for the CDR3 is TGTGCCAGTAGTATATGGGACGTGGCAGCTAACTATGGCTACACCTTC. Its translation: CASSIWDVAANYGYTF.

This clonotype was observed many times. This sequence joins TRBV2 and TRBJ1-3; D gene ambiguous. Germline V lookup: CDR1 SNHLY, CDR2 FYNNEI. The CDR3 is 15 residues long. Deletions cut 6 bases from V and 4 bases from J, with 16 bases between. The CDR3: CASRETTSGGNTIYF. In DNA, the CDR3 is TGTGCCAGCAGGGAGACCACGTCGGGCGGAAACACCATATATTTT.

The sample holds many counts of this clonotype. The chain couples TRBV20-1 to TRBJ2-1; 12 positions agree with TRBD2. Germline V gives CDR1 DFQATT, CDR2 SNEGSKA (reference sequence). V lost 3 bases and J lost 4; bases outside the gene matches: 7. The CDR3 totals 16 residues. The CDR3 nucleotides are TGCAGTGCTAGGGCCGGGCTAGCGGGGGGGTACAATGAGCAGTTCTTC. Protein sequence: CSARAGLAGGYNEQFF.

This clonotype was recorded many times. The chain is built from TRBV11-2 and TRBJ1-6, with no clear D. The length of the CDR3 is 12 residues. V shed 3 bases and J shed 8 bases, with 5 bases lying between them. Germline CDR1 and CDR2: SGHAT and FQNNGV. This chain's CDR3 is CASSFTDSPLHF. In DNA, the CDR3 is TGTGCCAGCAGCTTTACAGATTCACCCCTCCACTTT.

Ten or more counts support this clonotype. The gene calls are TRBV6-1 and TRBJ1-1; D gene ambiguous. The germline V gene encodes CDR1 MNHNS and CDR2 SASEGT. This CDR3 contains 14 residues. V was shortened by 2 bases and J by 5 bases, with 12 bases between the two germline ends. The CDR3 is CASSESRVLTEAFF. CDR3 coding DNA: TGTGCCAGCAGTGAAAGCAGAGTATTAACTGAAGCTTTCTTT.

This clonotype was seen repeatedly, ten times or more. V and J are TRBV20-1 and TRBJ1-2; TRBD1 matches at 9 bases. The CDR3 runs 13 residues. With 6 bases clipped from V and 6 bases from J, the junction kept 8 bases outside the gene matches. Germline assignment: CDR1 DFQATT and CDR2 SNEGSKA (reference sequence). The CDR3, as DNA: TGCAGTGCCCCGGGACAGGGAGTACATGGCTACACCTTC. It is translated as CSAPGQGVHGYTF.

This clonotype was counted many times. The J gene is TRBJ1-1, the V gene TRBV6-1, with a weak D call TRBD1 (6 bases). This CDR3 contains 14 residues. Looked up from germline, CDR1 is MNHNS and CDR2 is SASEGT. The V and J ends lost 3 bases and 3 bases respectively, with 11 bases between them. The CDR3 nucleotides are TGTGCCAGCAGTGACCGGACAGTCTACACTGAAGCTTTCTTT. Translation: CASSDRTVYTEAFF.

This clonotype appeared many times. This sequence joins TRBV12-3 or TRBV12-4 and TRBJ1-1; D might be TRBD1 (5 bases). CDR3 size: 16 residues. The V and J ends lost 2 bases and 5 bases respectively, with 18 bases between them. The CDR3 coding sequence is TGTGCCAGCAGTTTAAGGGGTTCCGGGATGAGGACTGAAGCTTTCTTT. Residues: CASSLRGSGMRTEAFF.

This clonotype occurred a few times. The chain carries TRBV9 and TRBJ1-2; TRBD1 agrees at 8 bases. Losses at the gene ends were 3 bases for V and 8 bases for J; bases not matched to a gene: 12. Per the germline V gene, CDR1 is SGDLS and CDR2 is YYNGEE. This CDR3 is built from 15 residues. CDR3 region: CASSEDRESRGGYTF. The CDR3 bases are TGTGCCAGCAGCGAGGACAGGGAATCTAGGGGGGGCTACACCTTC.

The chain is built from TRBV6-5 and TRBJ2-5, with 8 bases that match TRBD2. The CDR3 totals 16 residues. V was clipped by 4 bases and J by 4 bases; unmatched bases: 11. From germline, CDR1 is MNHEY and CDR2 SVGAGI. Written as DNA, the CDR3 is TGTGCCAGCAGTTTCGCTTCCGGGACTAGGCGAGAGACCCAGTACTTC. Its translation is CASSFASGTRRETQYF.

This clonotype was detected only a few times. This clone may be a read error of a much larger clone one base away. The chain combines TRBV5-6 with TRBJ2-7; 8 nucleotides align to TRBD2. This CDR3 is built from 16 residues. Per the germline V gene, CDR1 is SGHDT and CDR2 is YYEEEE. The CDR3 bases are TGTGCCAACAGCTTGTTTACTAGCGGATTCTCCTACGAGCAGTACTTC. Its translation is CANSLFTSGFSYEQYF.

This clonotype was seen a few times. The rearrangement links TRBV20-1 to TRBJ1-1; D is possibly TRBD1 (6 bases). V was clipped by 1 base and J by 4 bases, with 22 bases between them. Germline V lookup: CDR1 DFQATT, CDR2 SNEGSKA (reference sequence). The CDR3 is 17 amino acids. The CDR3 protein is CSARVEGGSLRSTEAFF. The CDR3 DNA sequence: TGCAGTGCTAGAGTGGAGGGGGGCAGTTTGAGAAGCACTGAAGCTTTCTTT.

A remark on this clonotype: The germline gene is not matched at one end of the junction; a read error may be the cause. The chain employs TRBV7-7 and TRBJ2-6; tentatively, D is TRBD1 (5 bases). This CDR3 spans 13 amino acids. Looked up from germline, CDR1 is SSHAT and CDR2 is FNYEAQ (reference sequence). The CDR3 nucleotides read TGTGCTAGCAGTTCAGGGGGGGCCAACGTCCTGACTTTC. It encodes CASSSGGANVLTF. Full variable domain (missing parts from reference TRBV7-7 and TRBJ2-6): GAGVSQSPRYKVTKRGQDVTLRCDPISSHATLYWYQQALGQGPEFLTYFNYEAQPDKSGLPSDRFSAERPEGSISTLTIQRTEQRDSAMYRCASSSGGANVLTFGAGSRLTVL.

This clonotype was found many times. CDR3 amino acids: CASSESRQGAGNTIYF. CDR3 DNA: TGTGCCAGCAGTGAATCTCGACAGGGTGCTGGAAACACCATATATTTT. V gene TRBV6-1 combines with J gene TRBJ1-3; TRBD1 agrees at 7 bases. This CDR3 has 16 residues. The ends lost 2 bases at V and 2 bases at J; junction bases unmatched: 6. From germline, CDR1 is MNHNS and CDR2 SASEGT.

Many counts were recorded for this clonotype. J is TRBJ2-2 and V is TRBV12-3 or TRBV12-4; 7 bases align to TRBD1. The CDR3 extends over 15 amino acids. The V gene end was trimmed by 4 bases and the J gene end by 1 base; junction bases not matched to a gene: 3. For the CDR3, the DNA is TGTGCCAGCAGTTCACACAGGGGGAACACCGGGGAGCTGTTTTTT. Protein: CASSSHRGNTGELFF.

This clonotype has a count of ten or more. The chain employs TRBV20-1 and TRBJ1-1, with TRBD1 as a possible D gene (5 bases). The CDR3 totals 12 residues. Germline V gene lookup returns CDR1 DFQATT and CDR2 SNEGSKA (reference sequence). Trimming removed 7 bases from V and 1 base from J, with 10 bases in between. CDR3 nucleotides: TGCAGTGGTGTCCAGGGGAACACTGAAGCTTTCTTT. This codes for CSGVQGNTEAFF.

The chain combines TRBV18 with TRBJ2-1, with 9 bases fitting TRBD1. CDR3 length: 15 residues. Germline values: CDR1 KGHSH, CDR2 LQKENI. Trimming removed 6 bases from V and 3 bases from J; junction bases left unmatched: 6. CDR3 bases: TGTGCCAGCTCGCCAGACAGGGGGGGCTACAATGAGCAGTTCTTC. It translates to CASSPDRGGYNEQFF.

This rearrangement joins TRBV9 to TRBJ1-1; 7 nucleotides align to TRBD1. The CDR3 covers 15 residues. In germline, CDR1 is SGDLS, CDR2 YYNGEE. The V gene end was trimmed by 3 bases and the J gene end by 1 base; junction bases not matched to a gene: 6. Written as DNA, the CDR3 is TGTGCCAGCAGCGCCCCAGGGGGAAGGAACACTGAAGCTTTCTTT. It specifies CASSAPGGRNTEAFF.

This clonotype was seen at least ten times. This sequence joins TRBV20-1 and TRBJ2-7; D is undetermined. V was pared by 7 bases and J by 6 bases, with 10 bases between. The CDR3 is made up of 10 amino acids. Germline-derived CDR1 and CDR2 are DFQATT and SNEGSKA (reference sequence). DNA for the CDR3: TGCAGTGTTTACTCTGGCGAGCAGTACTTC. Protein sequence: CSVYSGEQYF.

The rearrangement links TRBV6-2 or TRBV6-3 to TRBJ2-7; D not resolved. The length of the CDR3 is 14 residues. V was clipped by 5 bases and J by 4 bases, with 15 bases between them. CDR1 MNHEY and CDR2 SVGEGT come from the germline V gene. Written as DNA, the CDR3 is TGTGCCAGCAGTCAAAATAACCCCCTTTACGAGCAGTACTTC. It encodes CASSQNNPLYEQYF.

The V call is TRBV19, the J call TRBJ2-7, with TRBD2 matching over 10 bases. In germline, CDR1 is LNHDA, CDR2 SQIVND (reference sequence). CDR3 length: 15 residues. V was clipped by 6 bases and J by 0 bases; unmatched bases: 5. The CDR3 region is CASRVSGGASYEQYF. CDR3 bases: TGTGCCAGTAGAGTCAGCGGGGGGGCCTCCTACGAGCAGTACTTC.

In its sample, this clonotype was seen a few times. Just one base apart from a much larger clone, this may be a read error. The J gene is TRBJ1-4, the V gene TRBV2; 7 positions agree with TRBD1. The CDR3 contains 14 residues. Germline CDR1 SNHLY, CDR2 FYNNEI. The CDR3 DNA reads as TGTGCCAGCATCAAGGACAGGCCCAGTGAAAAACTGCTTTTT. Protein: CASIKDRPSEKLLF.

In this sample, this clonotype turned up many times. The chain combines TRBV7-6 with TRBJ1-4; possibly TRBD1 for D (5 bases). The CDR3 has 15 residues. Trimming shortened V by 5 bases and J by 0 bases, and 10 bases separated the two germline ends. Germline CDR1 reads SGHVS; CDR2 reads FNYEAQ. The CDR3 DNA is TGTGCCAGCAGCCGGGGCGGCTCAACTAATGAAAAACTGTTTTTT. Translation: CASSRGGSTNEKLFF.

This clonotype was counted many times. The chain joins TRBV9 to TRBJ2-5, with D possibly matching TRBD2 (5 bases). The CDR3 runs 13 residues. Trimming pared 5 bases from V and 1 base from J, leaving 9 bases between. CDR1 and CDR2 (germline): SGDLS, YYNGEE. The CDR3 region is CASSGLPQETQYF. In DNA form, the CDR3 reads TGTGCCAGCAGTGGACTTCCCCAAGAGACCCAGTACTTC.

Remarks on this clonotype: A single base is all that separates this from a far larger clone, so a read error is likely. Since the CDR3 does not end with the conserved phenylalanine or tryptophan, this likely comes from a read error. The chain employs TRBV5-1 and TRBJ1-2; D remains ambiguous. The CDR3 has 14 amino acids. Germline-derived CDR1 and CDR2 are SGHRS and YFSETQ. The CDR3 coding sequence is TGTGCCAGCAGGACCGGACCGTCAACCTATGGCTACACCCTC. Translating gives CASRTGPSTYGYTL.

In DNA form, the CDR3 reads TGCGCCAGCAGCTTGCCTAGCGGGACCGGGGAGCTGTTTTTT. This translates into CASSLPSGTGELFF. The chain carries TRBV5-1 and TRBJ2-2; TRBD2 agrees at 8 bases. In germline, CDR1 is SGHRS, CDR2 YFSETQ. The J segment lost 5 bases and the V segment lost 1 base, leaving 1 base of the junction unmatched. The CDR3 is made up of 14 amino acids.

In this sample, this clonotype turned up many times. This chain links TRBV20-1 with TRBJ2-7; D unresolved. The CDR3 is 13 amino acids. Looked up from germline, CDR1 is DFQATT and CDR2 is SNEGSKA (reference sequence). The V end was cut by 5 bases, the J end by 2 bases, with 13 bases between. For the CDR3, the DNA is TGCAGTGCTGGGCGTCAACCGACCTACGAGCAGTACTTC. It codes for CSAGRQPTYEQYF.

At least ten counts were recorded for this clonotype. The rearrangement joins TRBV7-2 to TRBJ1-6, with a weak D call TRBD1 (6 bases). The CDR3 contains 14 residues. The V gene lost 2 bases and the J gene lost 10 bases, with 12 bases spanning the gap. The germline V gene has CDR1 SGHTA and CDR2 FQGNSA. The CDR3 loop is CASSLSGTYSPLHF. DNA of the CDR3: TGTGCCAGCAGCTTATCCGGGACATACTCACCCCTCCACTTT.

This sequence joins TRBV19 and TRBJ2-7; D uncertain. This CDR3 is 15 amino acids long. From germline, CDR1 is LNHDA and CDR2 SQIVND (reference sequence). The V end was cut by 0 bases, the J end by 0 bases, with 9 bases between. CDR3 coding DNA: TGTGCCAGTAGTATAGATCTAGTCGACTCCTACGAGCAGTACTTC. Encoded protein: CASSIDLVDSYEQYF. The full variable domain, completed using reference TRBV19 and TRBJ2-7, is DGGITQSPKYLFRKEGQNVTLSCEQNLNHDAMYWYRQDPGQGLRLIYYSQIVNDFQKGDIAEGYSVSREKKESFPLTVTSAQKNPTAFYLCASSIDLVDSYEQYFGPGTRLTVT.

This chain uses TRBV6-1 with TRBJ2-5; no reliable D call. The germline V and J ends were trimmed by 4 bases and 0 bases, with 6 bases remaining between them. The CDR3 is made up of 13 amino acids. Germline V gene data show CDR1 as MNHNS and CDR2 as SASEGT. This CDR3 reads CASSGHHQETQYF. The CDR3, as DNA: TGTGCCAGCAGTGGACACCACCAAGAGACCCAGTACTTC.

This clonotype was counted many times. This chain uses TRBV7-9 with TRBJ2-5, with D unresolved. The CDR3 is 12 residues long. The V end was cut by 5 bases, the J end by 5 bases, with 9 bases between. Germline-derived CDR1 and CDR2 are SEHNR and FQNEAQ (reference sequence). The CDR3 loop is CASSNRVETQYF. CDR3 in DNA: TGTGCCAGCAGCAACCGGGTGGAGACCCAGTACTTC.

This clonotype appeared many times. The chain has TRBV4-1 and TRBJ2-7; perhaps TRBD2 as D (5 bases). The CDR3 sequence is 15 residues long. The ends were cut back, 1 base at V and 3 bases at J, with 13 bases in the middle. Germline CDR1 MGHRA, CDR2 YSYEKL. CDR3: CASSQAGILSYEQYF. The CDR3 nucleotides are TGCGCCAGCAGCCAAGCGGGAATTTTAAGCTACGAGCAGTACTTC.